This is a list of T cell receptor beta chains from one sample in a study of blood T cell repertoires in COVID-19. The data were produced by immunoSEQ multiplex PCR, yet TCRdb's version contains in-frame clones alone and is incomplete. The sample contains 90,000 or so clones, about 85% of which appear only once. The material sequenced was peripheral blood. The receptor set was obtained from a man between 60 and 75 years old with acute or convalescent COVID-19. Each CDR3 is given with its conserved first and last residue. A D gene is named only where the DNA matches it firmly. Expanded clones get a size class; other rows say once, few or many, or leave the size out.

v_gene,j_gene,d_gene,abundance,CDR3nt,CDR3aa
TRBV14,TRBJ2-7,NA,NA,TGTGCCAGCAGCCAAGACTCTCGCGAGCAGTACTTC,CASSQDSREQYF
TRBV4-1,TRBJ2-5,TRBD2,NA,TGCGCCAGCAGCCAAGAACCGGGACTAGCGGGATCCCACCGGGAGACCCAGTACTTC,CASSQEPGLAGSHRETQYF
TRBV18,TRBJ2-6,NA,NA,TGTGCCAGCTCACCGTTTCTAGAGACGGTGGGCTCTGGGGCCAACGTCCTGACTTTC,CASSPFLETVGSGANVLTF
TRBV7-9,TRBJ1-1,NA,NA,TGTGCCAGCAGCTCCGCCGGGACATTGAACACTGAAGCTTTCTTT,CASSSAGTLNTEAFF
TRBV7-2,TRBJ2-7,TRBD1,NA,TGTGCCAGCAGCCTCGCCCCGGGACAGGGGTGGAACGAGCAGTACTTC,CASSLAPGQGWNEQYF
TRBV9,TRBJ2-7,NA,NA,TGTGCCAGCACCCCAGGGGAGCTACCCATCTACGAGCAGTACTTC,CASTPGELPIYEQYF
TRBV29-1,TRBJ2-3,NA,NA,TGCAGCATCCGACTCAGCACAGATACGCAGTATTTT,CSIRLSTDTQYF
TRBV7-2,TRBJ2-1,NA,NA,TGTGCCAGCAGCTTAGTGGCGGGGTCCTACAATGAGCAGTTCTTC,CASSLVAGSYNEQFF
TRBV5-8,TRBJ1-5,TRBD1,NA,TGTGCCAGCAGCTTGGAGGACAGGAGCAATCAGCCCCAGCATTTT,CASSLEDRSNQPQHF
TRBV2,TRBJ1-5,TRBD1,NA,TGTGCCAGCACGCCAGGGGGGAATCAGCCCCAGCATTTT,CASTPGGNQPQHF
TRBV3-1/TRBV3-2,TRBJ2-7,NA,NA,TGTGCCAGCAGCCAAGACGCCGGCTCCTACGAGCAGTACTTC,CASSQDAGSYEQYF
TRBV30,TRBJ2-5,NA,few,TGTGCCTGGATGGCGGGGGCTAGTGAGACCCAGTACTTC,CAWMAGASETQYF
TRBV15,TRBJ1-5,NA,NA,TGTGCCACCAGCAGAGATTTGGGGAGTGGTCAGCCCCAGCATTTT,CATSRDLGSGQPQHF
TRBV10-2,TRBJ2-1,TRBD2,NA,TGCGCCAGCTCCATCACTAGCGGGGGGGCCCATGAGCAGTTCTTC,CASSITSGGAHEQFF
TRBV4-1,TRBJ2-7,NA,NA,TGCGCCAGCAGCTACGGGTACTCCTACGAGCAGTACTTC,CASSYGYSYEQYF
TRBV2,TRBJ2-1,NA,NA,TGTGCCAGCAGTGCCCTAAGGGGCGCTAGCTACAATGAGCAGTTCTTC,CASSALRGASYNEQFF
TRBV20-1,TRBJ1-2,NA,NA,TGCAGTGCTAGTCCCATACAGGGCGGCTACACCTTC,CSASPIQGGYTF
TRBV3-1/TRBV3-2,TRBJ1-2,NA,NA,TGTGCCAGCAGCCAACTCTCCCAGCGGGGCTACACCTTC,CASSQLSQRGYTF
TRBV5-1,TRBJ2-1,TRBD2,NA,TGCGCCAGCAGCTCAGCACCGCGGGAGGCCTACAATGAGCAGTTCTTC,CASSSAPREAYNEQFF
TRBV5-6,TRBJ2-2,TRBD1,NA,TGTGCCAGCAGCTTTGGACAGGGGGTCGGGGAGCTGTTTTTT,CASSFGQGVGELFF
TRBV6-5,TRBJ2-1,TRBD1,NA,TGTGCCAGCAGACCGGGACAGGGAAACAATGAGCAGTTCTTC,CASRPGQGNNEQFF
TRBV5-1,TRBJ1-6,TRBD1,NA,TGCGCCAGCAGCCTGGGACAGGAAGTTAATTCACCCCTCCACTTT,CASSLGQEVNSPLHF
TRBV5-1,TRBJ2-1,NA,once,TGCGCCAGCAGCTTGTTCGCGGATGCGCAGTTCTTC,CASSLFADAQFF
TRBV18,TRBJ2-3,NA,NA,TGTGCCAGCTCCCCCTCGGCGGGATCAGATACGCAGTATTTT,CASSPSAGSDTQYF
TRBV6-5,TRBJ1-5,NA,NA,TGTGCCAGCAGTTACTCGGCAAAACAGCCCCAGCATTTT,CASSYSAKQPQHF
TRBV6-5,TRBJ2-5,NA,NA,TGTGCCAGCAGTCCGTGGGGCTATTTAGAGACCCAGTACTTC,CASSPWGYLETQYF
TRBV19,TRBJ1-1,TRBD1,NA,TGTGCCAGTAGTATTAGTGGGGACAGACGCACTGAAGCTTTCTTT,CASSISGDRRTEAFF
TRBV18,TRBJ1-6,NA,NA,TGTGCCAGCTCACTATCAGAGGCAAGCAATTCACCCCTCCACTTT,CASSLSEASNSPLHF
TRBV27,TRBJ1-4,NA,NA,TGTGCCAGCAGTTTATCTCGGGGGGATGAAAAACTGTTTTTT,CASSLSRGDEKLFF
TRBV6-2/TRBV6-3,TRBJ2-3,TRBD2,NA,TGTGCCAGCAGTAACGGACTAGCGGGGATCACAGATACGCAGTATTTT,CASSNGLAGITDTQYF
TRBV29-1,TRBJ1-1,TRBD1,NA,TGCAGCGTTTCGGACAGGTCGAACACTGAAGCTTTCTTT,CSVSDRSNTEAFF
TRBV5-1,TRBJ2-3,TRBD2,NA,TGCGCCAGCAGCTTGGGCCTAGCGGGAGGCCTGGGAGATACGCAGTATTTT,CASSLGLAGGLGDTQYF
TRBV19,TRBJ1-2,NA,NA,TGTGCCAGTAGTATAGGGGCGACACTTTGGGGCTACACCTTC,CASSIGATLWGYTF
TRBV7-2,TRBJ2-3,NA,NA,TGTGCCAGCAGACAACTAGCACAGGTCACAGATACGCAGTATTTT,CASRQLAQVTDTQYF
TRBV12-3/TRBV12-4,TRBJ1-1,NA,NA,TGTGCCAGCACCCAGGGGTCGGGCACTGAAGCTTTCTTT,CASTQGSGTEAFF
TRBV12-5,TRBJ1-1,NA,NA,TGTGCTAGTGGGGCGGGAACCAACACTGAAGCTTTCTTT,CASGAGTNTEAFF
TRBV6-1,TRBJ2-1,NA,NA,TGTGCCAGCAGTGATATCTGGGGGGGCCTTTACAATGAGCAGTTCTTC,CASSDIWGGLYNEQFF
TRBV19,TRBJ1-5,TRBD1,NA,TGTGCCAGTAGTAATACAGGGGGCAGGCAGCCCCAGCATTTT,CASSNTGGRQPQHF
TRBV25-1,TRBJ2-5,NA,NA,TGTGCCAGCAGTGAATGGGAAGGGGCCAGACGGGAGACCCAGTACTTC,CASSEWEGARRETQYF
TRBV19,TRBJ1-3,TRBD1,NA,TGTGCCAGTAGTCCGGGACAGGGGTTTGGAAACACCATATATTTT,CASSPGQGFGNTIYF
TRBV11-3,TRBJ2-5,TRBD2,NA,TGTGCCAGCAGCCCGGGGCGGATAGCTAGCGGAGGGGAGACCCAGTACTTC,CASSPGRIASGGETQYF
TRBV7-2,TRBJ1-3,NA,NA,TGTGCCAGCAGCTTAACTTTTGCGGATATCTCTGGAAACACCATATATTTT,CASSLTFADISGNTIYF
TRBV24-1,TRBJ2-1,TRBD2,once,TGTGCCACCAGTGATTTCGCTAGCGGGACCAACAATGAGCAGTTCTTC,CATSDFASGTNNEQFF
TRBV30,TRBJ2-1,TRBD2,once,TGTGCCTGGAGCGCGATAGGGACTAGCGGGAGAAGGCGTAAGTTCTTC,CAWSAIGTSGRRRKFF
TRBV29-1,TRBJ1-3,NA,NA,TGCAGCGTCAATAAGGGACTCGGAAACACCATATATTTT,CSVNKGLGNTIYF
TRBV5-1,TRBJ2-2,TRBD2,once,TGCGCCAGCAGCTTGGCTAGCGGGGACCCCGCGAACACCGGGGAGCTGTTTTTT,CASSLASGDPANTGELFF
TRBV10-3,TRBJ2-3,NA,NA,TGTGCCATCAGTGAGTCGAGGGGGGGGCTCAGAGATACGCAGTATTTT,CAISESRGGLRDTQYF
TRBV11-1,TRBJ2-3,TRBD1,NA,TGTGCCAGCAGCCCGAGGACAGGGGTGAATACGCAGTATTTT,CASSPRTGVNTQYF
TRBV2,TRBJ1-5,NA,NA,TGTGCCAGCAGTGAAGTAGTCGGTCAGCCCCAGCATTTT,CASSEVVGQPQHF
TRBV19,TRBJ1-1,NA,NA,TGTGCCATATACAGCCGAACGAACACTGAAGCTTTCTTT,CAIYSRTNTEAFF
TRBV6-6,TRBJ2-5,NA,NA,TGTGCCAGCAGCCCCCCAGGAAATCAAGAGACCCAGTACTTC,CASSPPGNQETQYF
TRBV9,TRBJ2-7,NA,NA,TGTGCCAGCAGCGTAGGGTTGGCCACCTACGAGCAGTACTTC,CASSVGLATYEQYF
TRBV7-2,TRBJ1-6,NA,NA,TGTGCCAGCAGCCCCTTAGCTGGGGCGAGCTCCTATAATTCACCCCTCCACTTT,CASSPLAGASSYNSPLHF
TRBV30,TRBJ1-2,TRBD1,NA,TGTGCCTGGACAGGGGGTAACTATGGCTACACCTTC,CAWTGGNYGYTF